This TCR beta chain was sequenced for a study of blood T cell repertoires in COVID-19. Adults between roughly 18 and 89 years of age took part from approximately 24 US areas. Authors' analysis steps: Reference gene primers were amplified, and this amplification served to estimate nucleated cell counts. Here immunoSEQ multiplex PCR was the method, and the copy in TCRdb shows in-frame clones only, minus some. That table gives V, J and clone size, and the DNA gave D and trimming. The profile shows 490,000 or so clones, 88% of them singletons. Sequences were obtained from PBMCs or T cells enriched from blood (not recorded which). The TCR comes from a woman between 40 and 55 years old who had recovered from COVID-19.

The CDR3 DNA reads TGCAGCGCCAGGACAGGGTACACTGAAGCTTTCTTT. Translating gives CSARTGYTEAFF. The J gene is TRBJ1-1, the V gene TRBV29-1; 8 bases align to TRBD1. CDR3 length: 12 amino acids. V lost 7 bases, J lost 3 bases, and 4 bases stayed unmatched. Per the germline V gene, CDR1 is SQVTM and CDR2 is ANQGSEA.